The present entry profiles one T cell receptor (beta chain) with its context. The sample belongs to a study of multiple sclerosis patients with progressive multifocal leukoencephalopathy. Regarding time point: more than five months of natalizumab therapy. This table comes from immunoSEQ multiplex PCR, and its TCRdb copy is limited to in-frame clones, with some not included. The sample includes under 30,000 clones, about nine tenths of them seen just once. CDR1 is SNHLY, CDR2 FYNNEI, per germline. Trimming pared 1 base from V and 5 bases from J, leaving 12 bases between. The CDR3 extends over 15 amino acids.

This receptor was obtained from a human donor with multiple sclerosis. The genes are TRBV2 and TRBJ2-1; the D gene is possibly TRBD1 (6 bases). The input for sequencing was PBMCs, taken from a patient treated with natalizumab. The CDR3 here is CASSEGRQVHNEQFF. In nucleotides, the CDR3 is TGTGCCAGCAGTGAAGGCAGACAGGTCCACAATGAGCAGTTCTTC.